Following are 22 T cell receptor beta chains from one sample sequenced in a study of cytomegalovirus exposure and HLA in healthy donors. Produced via immunoSEQ multiplex PCR; TCRdb's table is partial and in-frame only. The top ten clones hold around 3.4% of a sample with 130,000 or so clones, around 92% of them seen once. Sequenced: PBMCs. All receptors come from a man between 25 and 39 years old in good health and CMV-seronegative.

This clone is a singleton in its sample. V usage is TRBV6-6 and J usage is TRBJ2-1; TRBD1 might be the D (5 bases). Germline V lookup: CDR1 MNHNY, CDR2 SVGAGI (reference sequence). The V end was cut by 2 bases, the J end by 6 bases, with 14 bases between. This CDR3 has 15 amino acids. The CDR3 protein is CASSYRGSIGNEQFF. The CDR3 nucleotides are TGTGCCAGCAGTTACAGGGGTAGCATTGGCAATGAGCAGTTCTTC.

This chain connects TRBV9 to TRBJ1-6; D may be TRBD1 (6 bases). Looked up from germline, CDR1 is SGDLS and CDR2 is YYNGEE. With 4 bases removed from V and 3 bases from J, the gap between germline ends came to 8 bases. CDR3 size: 14 residues. CDR3 bases: TGTGCCAGCAGCCCGGACAGCTATAATTCACCCCTCCACTTT. The encoded protein is CASSPDSYNSPLHF. The complete variable domain, with remaining parts taken from reference TRBV9 and TRBJ1-6, reads DSGVTQTPKHLITATGQRVTLRCSPRSGDLSVYWYQQSLDQGLQFLIQYYNGEERAKGNILERFSAQQFPDLHSELNLSSLELGDSALYFCASSPDSYNSPLHFGNGTRLTVT.

V and J are TRBV13 and TRBJ1-5; 7 bases map to TRBD1. Per the germline V gene, CDR1 is PRHDT and CDR2 is FYEKMQ (reference sequence). After removal of 2 bases from V and 6 bases from J, the junction contained 7 bases not matched to a gene. This CDR3 has 15 amino acids. The CDR3 here is CASSLMGTALQPQHF. The CDR3 DNA is TGTGCCAGCAGCTTAATGGGGACAGCGCTTCAGCCCCAGCATTTT.

The chain joins TRBV18 to TRBJ2-2; TRBD1 matches 8 bases. Looked up from germline, CDR1 is KGHSH and CDR2 is LQKENI. The CDR3 length is 17 residues. J was trimmed by 6 bases and V by 8 bases; bases with no gene match: 17. This CDR3 reads CASAEDRAKAAAGELFF. CDR3 in DNA: TGTGCCAGCGCGGAGGACAGGGCCAAGGCGGCGGCCGGGGAGCTGTTTTTT.

This sequence joins TRBV27 and TRBJ1-6; 10 bases fit TRBD1. CDR1 is MNHEY and CDR2 is SMNVEV in the germline V gene (reference sequence). CDR3 length: 16 amino acids. Trimming removed 6 bases from V and 10 bases from J; junction bases left unmatched: 12. The CDR3: CASSTVGQGGYSPLHF. The CDR3 coding sequence is TGTGCCAGCAGCACCGTTGGACAGGGGGGGTACTCACCCCTCCACTTT.

This sequence joins TRBV6-6 and TRBJ1-1, with unresolved D. The CDR3 sequence is 16 residues long. Germline V gives CDR1 MNHNY, CDR2 SVGAGI (reference sequence). The germline V and J ends were trimmed by 6 bases and 1 base, with 18 bases remaining between them. The CDR3 DNA sequence: TGTGCCAGCAGCCGTTCCACGCCCACTTGGAACACTGAAGCTTTCTTT. Protein sequence: CASSRSTPTWNTEAFF.

This chain joins TRBV6-5 and TRBJ1-6; D is possibly TRBD1 (5 bases). This CDR3 spans 16 amino acids. The V gene's germline CDR1 is MNHEY and CDR2 SVGAGI. The ends were cut back, 0 bases at V and 5 bases at J, with 11 bases in the middle. As DNA, the CDR3 is TGTGCCAGCAGTTACTCGATCGGGGGTAATAATTCACCCCTCCACTTT. Amino acid sequence: CASSYSIGGNNSPLHF.

This chain connects TRBV6-5 to TRBJ1-4; 8 bases match TRBD1. Germline-derived CDR1 and CDR2 are MNHEY and SVGAGI. There are 15 residues in the CDR3. The junction had 7 bases not matched to a gene; V was cut back by 5 bases and J by 5 bases. The CDR3 sequence: CASSPTGGNNEKLFF. The CDR3 DNA reads as TGTGCCAGCAGTCCTACAGGGGGAAACAATGAAAAACTGTTTTTT.

The chain employs TRBV19 and TRBJ1-5; 8 bases agree with TRBD1. CDR3 length: 12 residues. Germline values: CDR1 LNHDA, CDR2 SQIVND (reference sequence). Trimming took 8 bases from V and 7 from J; bases not matched to a gene: 4. The CDR3 coding sequence is TGTGCCAGTGGACAGGGTCGGCAGCCCCAGCATTTT. It specifies CASGQGRQPQHF.

This chain joins TRBV2 and TRBJ2-7; D gene ambiguous. The germline V gene has CDR1 SNHLY and CDR2 FYNNEI. V was shortened by 3 bases and J by 0 bases, with 6 bases between the two germline ends. The CDR3 is made up of 13 amino acids. CDR3 nucleotide sequence: TGTGCCAGCAGTGACAGGTCCTCCTACGAGCAGTACTTC. This sequence encodes CASSDRSSYEQYF.

This chain links TRBV19 with TRBJ1-3, with D tentatively TRBD1 (6 bases). V shed 8 bases and J shed 0 bases, with 11 bases lying between them. Germline V gene sequence: CDR1 LNHDA, CDR2 SQIVND (reference sequence). The CDR3 length is 14 residues. The CDR3 DNA reads TGTGCCAGTGAGAGGGGGGGCTCTGGAAACACCATATATTTT. Translating gives CASERGGSGNTIYF.

This chain uses TRBV7-8 with TRBJ1-5, with a tentative D call TRBD1 (6 bases). This CDR3 has 16 residues. With 5 bases removed from V and 1 base from J, the gap between germline ends came to 15 bases. Germline CDR1 SGHVS, CDR2 FQNEAQ. CDR3: CASSPGHPKSNQPQHF. The CDR3 DNA follows: TGTGCCAGCAGCCCGGGACATCCGAAAAGCAATCAGCCCCAGCATTTT.

V gene TRBV4-1 combines with J gene TRBJ1-2; the match to TRBD1 covers 8 bases. CDR3 length: 14 amino acids. Germline V lookup: CDR1 MGHRA, CDR2 YSYEKL. V lost 0 bases, J lost 5 bases, and 2 bases stayed unmatched. The CDR3 coding sequence is TGCGCCAGCAGCCAAGACAGGGGGCCTTATGGCTACACCTTC. Translating gives CASSQDRGPYGYTF.

J is TRBJ2-7 and V is TRBV19, with 7 bases that match TRBD1. With 0 bases clipped from V and 0 bases from J, the junction kept 8 bases outside the gene matches. The germline gives CDR1 LNHDA, CDR2 SQIVND (reference sequence). The CDR3 runs 17 residues. The CDR3 loop is CASSIEGGVQSSYEQYF. CDR3 coding DNA: TGTGCCAGTAGTATAGAAGGGGGCGTCCAAAGCTCCTACGAGCAGTACTTC.

This chain joins TRBV9 and TRBJ2-3, with 12 nucleotides matching TRBD2. The germline V gene encodes CDR1 SGDLS and CDR2 YYNGEE. The CDR3 contains 16 residues. V trimming: 4 bases; J trimming: 2 bases; junction bases outside the gene matches: 5. The CDR3: CASSPGLAGSTDTQYF. CDR3 bases: TGTGCCAGCAGCCCAGGACTAGCGGGGTCCACAGATACGCAGTATTTT.

The V call is TRBV10-2, the J call TRBJ2-7; 8 nucleotides align to TRBD2. Unmatched junction bases numbered 4, after V lost 6 bases and J lost 3 bases. Germline CDR1 and CDR2: WSHSY and SAAADI. This CDR3 contains 13 residues. The CDR3 DNA reads TGCGCCAGCAGCGGGCTAGCGGGCTACGAGCAGTACTTC. Amino acid sequence: CASSGLAGYEQYF.

This chain uses TRBV6-5 with TRBJ1-2, with D perhaps matching TRBD1 (5 bases). Deletions cut 5 bases from V and 5 bases from J, with 18 bases between. The CDR3 is 15 residues long. Germline-derived CDR1 and CDR2 are MNHEY and SVGAGI. The CDR3 protein is CASSASPGSGYGYTF. The CDR3 DNA reads TGTGCCAGCAGTGCATCCCCAGGGTCCGGGTATGGCTACACCTTC.

The rearrangement uses TRBV19 and TRBJ2-3, with 7 bases fitting TRBD1. This CDR3 is 15 amino acids long. The germline CDR1 and CDR2 sequences are LNHDA and SQIVND (reference sequence). J was trimmed by 2 bases and V by 3 bases; bases with no gene match: 5. The DNA for the CDR3 is TGTGCCAGTAGTATCGCAGGGGGTCCCACAGATACGCAGTATTTT. Its translation: CASSIAGGPTDTQYF.

The rearrangement uses TRBV5-1 and TRBJ2-7, with D unclear. The CDR3 extends over 12 amino acids. In germline, CDR1 is SGHRS, CDR2 YFSETQ. V shed 0 bases and J shed 3 bases, with 4 bases lying between them. CDR3 sequence reads: CASSLGGYEQYF. Here the CDR3 DNA reads TGCGCCAGCAGCTTGGGAGGCTACGAGCAGTACTTC. Full variable domain (rest looked up from reference TRBV5-1 and TRBJ2-7): KAGVTQTPRYLIKTRGQQVTLSCSPISGHRSVSWYQQTPGQGLQFLFEYFSETQRNKGNFPGRFSGRQFSNSRSEMNVSTLELGDSALYLCASSLGGYEQYFGPGTRLTVT.

CDR3 region: CASSRQANNSPLHF. The CDR3 DNA follows: TGTGCCAGCAGTAGACAGGCTAATAATTCACCCCTCCACTTT. This rearrangement joins TRBV7-6 to TRBJ1-6; D possibly corresponds to TRBD1 (6 bases). Germline V gives CDR1 SGHVS, CDR2 FNYEAQ. The CDR3 runs 14 residues. V lost 6 bases to trimming and J lost 5 bases, with 11 bases between them.

The rearrangement uses TRBV28 and TRBJ1-5; 9 nucleotides agree with TRBD1. Germline-derived CDR1 and CDR2 are MDHEN and SYDVKM. The V and J ends lost 6 bases and 5 bases, in that order; junction bases with no gene match: 5. This CDR3 comprises 14 residues. The DNA of the CDR3 is TGTGCCAGCAGCCGGGGACAGGGCGATCAGCCCCAGCATTTT. Translated: CASSRGQGDQPQHF.

The chain is built from TRBV6-1 and TRBJ1-2, with D possibly matching TRBD1 (6 bases). The germline V gene encodes CDR1 MNHNS and CDR2 SASEGT. CDR3 length: 15 residues. With 2 bases removed from V and 5 bases from J, the gap between germline ends came to 15 bases. CDR3 coding DNA: TGTGCCAGCAGTGAAAGGGGGGGGCATGGGTATGGCTACACCTTC. Translated, it gives CASSERGGHGYGYTF.